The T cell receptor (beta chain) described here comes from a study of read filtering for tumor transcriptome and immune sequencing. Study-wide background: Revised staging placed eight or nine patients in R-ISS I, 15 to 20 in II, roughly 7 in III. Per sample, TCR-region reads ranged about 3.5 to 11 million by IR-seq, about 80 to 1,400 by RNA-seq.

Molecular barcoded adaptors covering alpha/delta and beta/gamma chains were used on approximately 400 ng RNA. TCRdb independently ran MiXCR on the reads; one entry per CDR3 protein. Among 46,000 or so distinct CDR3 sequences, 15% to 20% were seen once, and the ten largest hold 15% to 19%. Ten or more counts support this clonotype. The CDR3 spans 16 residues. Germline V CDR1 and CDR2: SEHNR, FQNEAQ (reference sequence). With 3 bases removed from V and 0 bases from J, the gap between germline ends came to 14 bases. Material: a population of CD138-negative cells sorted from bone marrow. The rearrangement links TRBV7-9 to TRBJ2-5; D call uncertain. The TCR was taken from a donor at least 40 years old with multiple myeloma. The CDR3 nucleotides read TGTGCCAGCAGCTTCGGTAATACAGCGTACCAAGAGACCCAGTACTTC. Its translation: CASSFGNTAYQETQYF.